This T cell receptor (beta chain) emerged from a study of T cell responses to AZD1222 COVID-19 vaccine. About the study: Second-dose groups at about 4 or about 12 weeks were pooled.

This table comes from immunoSEQ multiplex PCR, and its TCRdb copy is limited to in-frame clones, with some not included. Here the sample spans about 85,000 clones, more than 75% being singletons. CDR3 length equals 16 residues. Trimming shortened V by 4 bases and J by 7 bases, and 19 bases separated the two germline ends. Germline V gene data show CDR1 as MNHEY and CDR2 as SMNVEV (reference sequence). Comments on this clone: Its matching antigen is unknown.

Broader study findings: White British people made up most donors, females outnumbered males, and clonal diversity was possibly underestimated. Distributed over spike, vaccine-associated CD4 TCRs predominated at 160-218 and 743-854.

The gene calls are TRBV27 and TRBJ2-2; D perhaps matches TRBD2 (6 bases). The sample was peripheral blood, taken on day 0 of AZD1222 vaccination. The TCR comes from an adult in good health. CDR3 sequence: CASSYQVGRKGGELFF. The CDR3 DNA is TGTGCCAGCAGTTATCAGGTCGGGAGAAAGGGCGGGGAGCTGTTTTTT.